These 7 T cell receptor beta chains were sequenced from one sample in a study of somatic mutations in cytotoxic T cells in rheumatoid arthritis (dated 2017 in TCRdb). The library was generated by the immunoSEQ multiplex PCR assay. Drawn from immuneACCESS, this table holds only the in-frame rearrangements with V and J called that TCRdb kept. Clones are partly lost; checked studies trace under half to an unresolved V gene and leave the rest unexplained. The sample table records some 12,000 clones; more than 65% of these occur just once. 35% to 45% of the sample belongs to the ten largest clones. Sequenced sample: CD8+ T cells sorted from blood. Every receptor here comes from a man in his sixties in good health.

CDR3 loop: CASSLETGYNYGYTF. The CDR3 nucleotides read TGTGCCAGCAGCTTAGAGACAGGGTACAACTATGGCTACACCTTC. The V gene is TRBV7-8, the J gene TRBJ1-2; TRBD1 matches 7 bases. With 1 base clipped from V and 2 bases from J, the junction kept 4 bases outside the gene matches. Germline V gene sequence: CDR1 SGHVS, CDR2 FQNEAQ. CDR3 length equals 15 residues.

CDR3 sequence reads: CASKAEGAYNSPLHF. Written as DNA, the CDR3 is TGTGCCAGCAAAGCTGAGGGGGCCTATAATTCACCCCTCCACTTT. The chain couples TRBV27 to TRBJ1-6, with D perhaps TRBD1 (6 bases). From germline, CDR1 is MNHEY and CDR2 SMNVEV (reference sequence). CDR3 length equals 15 residues. The ends were cut back, 7 bases at V and 2 bases at J, with 12 bases in the middle.

In DNA form, the CDR3 reads TGTGCCAGCAGCCAAGGGGACGGCTACACCTTC. Amino acid sequence: CASSQGDGYTF. The V gene is TRBV7-9, the J gene TRBJ1-2; possibly TRBD1 for D (5 bases). V dropped 5 bases and J dropped 8 bases, with 9 bases sitting between them. The CDR3 spans 11 residues. The V gene's germline CDR1 is SEHNR and CDR2 FQNEAQ (reference sequence).

The rearrangement links TRBV4-2 to TRBJ2-1; 10 nucleotides align to TRBD2. Germline CDR1 is LGHNA and CDR2 is YNFKEQ. After removal of 3 bases from V and 7 bases from J, the junction contained 18 bases not matched to a gene. CDR3 length equals 19 residues. This chain's CDR3 is CASSHQPTSGLAGVNEQFF. CDR3 nucleotides: TGTGCCAGCAGCCACCAACCAACCAGCGGGCTAGCGGGAGTGAATGAGCAGTTCTTC.

The chain links TRBV4-3 to TRBJ1-1; weak D call: TRBD1 (6 bases). CDR3 size: 15 residues. Germline assignment: CDR1 LGHNA and CDR2 YSLEER. Trimming took off 5 bases at V and 1 base at J, with 14 bases between the two ends. CDR3 sequence: CASSDQQGTNTEAFF. CDR3 DNA sequence: TGCGCCAGCAGCGACCAGCAGGGGACGAACACTGAAGCTTTCTTT.

The chain has TRBV19 and TRBJ2-3; 7 bases match TRBD1. Germline V lookup: CDR1 LNHDA, CDR2 SQIVND (reference sequence). Germline trimming cut 2 bases from V and 4 bases from J; bases unmatched to any gene: 3. This CDR3 contains 14 residues. The CDR3 loop is CASSITGTADTQYF. The CDR3 DNA sequence: TGTGCCAGTAGTATAACAGGGACAGCAGATACGCAGTATTTT.

A few counts support this clone. This rearrangement joins TRBV4-1 to TRBJ1-4; D gene unclear. Germline V gives CDR1 MGHRA, CDR2 YSYEKL. Trimming shortened V by 1 base and J by 8 bases, and 8 bases separated the two germline ends. CDR3 size: 13 residues. The CDR3 DNA is TGCGCCAGCAGCCAAGTGGTCCTGGAAAAACTGTTTTTT. Its translation: CASSQVVLEKLFF.